This T cell receptor (beta chain) was obtained from a study of cytomegalovirus exposure and HLA in healthy donors. About the study: For the roughly 400 genotyped donors, approximately 83% fell within the Caucasian-associated ancestry cluster. Study-wide findings and caveats: Most TCR sequences proved rare, with some public TCRs found in many donors. Clonal expansion, a later analysis showed, was greater in HLA-associated TCR beta chains than in equally common others. Across donors, sequencing depth was assumed by presence/absence analyses to be roughly uniform.

A remark on this clone: Its antigen is still unknown.

V lost 2 bases and J 5 bases, leaving 9 bases between the germline ends. Germline lookup yields CDR1 MNHEY and CDR2 SVGAGI. CDR3 length: 13 amino acids. PCR amplification relied on 60 Vbeta primers (plus 13 Jbeta primers). Sequenced by immunoSEQ multiplex PCR; TCRdb stores in-frame clones only, minus some. The profile shows around 100,000 clones, more than 75% of them singletons. This TCR was recovered from a woman in her fifties or sixties in good health and CMV-seropositive. V gene TRBV6-5 combines with J gene TRBJ1-1; D is uncertain. The sequenced sample consisted of PBMCs. CDR3 sequence (DNA): TGTGCCAGCAGTTACGGCGGTCGGACTGAAGCTTTCTTT. Protein product: CASSYGGRTEAFF.